This T cell receptor beta chain came from a study of T cell responses to AZD1222 COVID-19 vaccine. Across the whole study: Pooling was applied to second doses at about 4 or about 12 weeks.

Study results and limitations: Spike-specific TCR repertoires showed rising breadth and depth after two AZD1222 doses.

Assay used: immunoSEQ multiplex PCR; TCRdb lists only in-frame clones, some missing. The sample lists around 100,000 clones, around 91% seen once, with about 50% in the top ten. Concerning this clone: As yet, its antigen is unknown.

Germline V lookup: CDR1 SNHLY, CDR2 FYNNEI. V shed 4 bases and J 5 bases; nucleotides not matched to a gene: 14. This CDR3 has 17 residues. The specimen was peripheral blood, collected on day 0 of AZD1222 vaccination. The source of this sequence is an adult in good health. The J gene is TRBJ2-7, the V gene TRBV2; 10 bases fit TRBD2. The CDR3 spells CASSAGQLAGGGDEQYF. CDR3 DNA sequence: TGTGCCAGCAGTGCGGGACAATTAGCGGGAGGAGGGGACGAGCAGTACTTC.